The 23 T cell receptor beta chains reported below all come from one sample, sequenced in a study of blood T cell repertoires in COVID-19. Some clones are missing from TCRdb's copy, which holds only in-frame ones; the method was immunoSEQ multiplex PCR. The repertoire holds a few hundred thousand clones, with 75% to 90% as singletons. Sequenced input: PBMCs or T cells enriched from blood (not recorded which). These receptors were collected from a man aged 30 to 45 who had recovered from COVID-19.

J is TRBJ1-2 and V is TRBV2; no clear D gene. V shed 2 bases and J shed 5 bases, with 6 bases lying between them. CDR1 and CDR2 (germline): SNHLY, FYNNEI. This CDR3 comprises 12 residues. Here the CDR3 reads CASSESPYGYTF. The CDR3 DNA follows: TGTGCCAGCAGTGAAAGCCCATATGGCTACACCTTC.

The rearrangement links TRBV29-1 to TRBJ2-1; 10 bases align to TRBD1. CDR1 is SQVTM and CDR2 is ANQGSEA in the germline V gene. The V segment lost 5 bases and the J segment 9 bases; nucleotides outside the gene matches: 7. The CDR3 loop spans 13 amino acids. Written as DNA, the CDR3 is TGCAGCGTTACCCGACAGGGGGCGGGTGAGCAGTTCTTC. This sequence encodes CSVTRQGAGEQFF.

The rearrangement links TRBV18 to TRBJ1-3, with 9 bases lining up with TRBD1. This CDR3 is built from 18 residues. Germline CDR1 and CDR2: KGHSH and LQKENI. The ends lost 0 bases at V and 4 bases at J; junction bases unmatched: 10. CDR3 in amino acids: CASSPPFGTGLTGNTIYF. Written as DNA, the CDR3 is TGTGCCAGCTCACCACCGTTCGGGACAGGGTTGACCGGAAACACCATATATTTT.

This chain joins TRBV28 and TRBJ2-7; weak D call: TRBD1 (5 bases). Germline V gene data show CDR1 as MDHEN and CDR2 as SYDVKM. The CDR3 contains 16 residues. Between the trimmed V and J ends, which lost 7 bases and 2 bases, there was a span of 21 bases. In DNA, the CDR3 is TGTGCCAGCACCCTCGCAGGGCTAGGAGACACCTACGAGCAGTACTTC. This encodes CASTLAGLGDTYEQYF.

In the case of this clone: Other DNA sequences in this sample translate to the same CDR3. The chain links TRBV2 to TRBJ2-7; D gene ambiguous. Trimming pared 6 bases from V and 0 bases from J, leaving 6 bases between. The CDR3 covers 12 residues. CDR1 and CDR2 (germline): SNHLY, FYNNEI. The CDR3 spells CASSLSSYEQYF. The CDR3 coding sequence is TGTGCCAGCAGCCTAAGCTCCTACGAGCAGTACTTC.

V is TRBV3-1 (or the pseudogene TRBV3-2) and J is TRBJ2-2; TRBD2 is a possible D gene (6 bases). Trimming shortened V by 3 bases and J by 5 bases, and 10 bases separated the two germline ends. This CDR3 has 14 residues. The germline V gene has CDR1 LGHDT and CDR2 YNNKEL (reference sequence). For the CDR3, the DNA is TGTGCCAGCAGCCATCTGGGAGGAACCGGGGAGCTGTTTTTT. Amino acids: CASSHLGGTGELFF.

The V call is TRBV3-1 (or the pseudogene TRBV3-2), the J call TRBJ2-3; D is ambiguous. CDR1 LGHDT and CDR2 YNNKEL come from the germline V gene (reference sequence). CDR3 length equals 15 residues. V was trimmed by 2 bases and J by 4 bases, leaving 13 bases between them. The CDR3 bases are TGTGCCAGCAGCCAAACGCTGGGTGCGGCAGATACGCAGTATTTT. This codes for CASSQTLGAADTQYF.

This rearrangement joins TRBV18 to TRBJ1-1; D remains ambiguous. Germline V gene data show CDR1 as KGHSH and CDR2 as LQKENI. This CDR3 is 14 amino acids long. The V and J ends lost 6 bases and 6 bases respectively, with 17 bases between them. The CDR3 coding sequence is TGTGCCAGCTCGCCCATCCCCGTTCAGGCTGAAGCTTTCTTT. Its translation: CASSPIPVQAEAFF.

The chain is built from TRBV12-5 and TRBJ2-3; D not certain. In germline, CDR1 is LGHNT, CDR2 FRNRAP. This CDR3 is 12 amino acids long. Trimming took off 3 bases at V and 3 bases at J, with 4 bases between the two ends. CDR3 sequence reads: CASGFLTDTQYF. As DNA, the CDR3 is TGTGCTAGTGGTTTTTTAACAGATACGCAGTATTTT.

The chain recombines TRBV28 with TRBJ1-2, with 7 bases fitting TRBD1. The CDR3 is 13 amino acids. Germline assignment: CDR1 MDHEN and CDR2 SYDVKM. The J segment lost 3 bases and the V segment lost 7 bases, leaving 5 bases of the junction unmatched. CDR3 amino acids: CASKGQGDYGYTF. As DNA, the CDR3 is TGTGCCAGCAAAGGTCAGGGGGACTATGGCTACACCTTC.

The genes are TRBV6-5 and TRBJ2-5; TRBD1 matches 7 bases. Unmatched junction bases numbered 10, after V lost 7 bases and J lost 5 bases. This CDR3 is 14 amino acids long. Germline-derived CDR1 and CDR2 are MNHEY and SVGAGI. The CDR3: CASISTGARETQYF. The CDR3, as DNA: TGTGCCAGCATCTCAACAGGGGCCCGGGAGACCCAGTACTTC.

This clone was counted once. The V gene is TRBV25-1, the J gene TRBJ1-2, with TRBD1 matching 8 bases. V gave up 2 bases and J gave up 7 bases; unmatched junction bases: 9. CDR3 size: 15 residues. Looked up from germline, CDR1 is MGHDK and CDR2 is SYGVNS. The CDR3 DNA reads TGTGCCAGCAGTGAACACGCAGCAGGGGGCTCTGGCTACACCTTC. This sequence encodes CASSEHAAGGSGYTF.

The gene calls are TRBV28 and TRBJ1-5; D not certain. Germline loops: CDR1 MDHEN, CDR2 SYDVKM. V was pared by 2 bases and J by 5 bases, with 7 bases between. The CDR3 is 13 amino acids. The CDR3 reads CASSLMAHQPQHF. Written as DNA, the CDR3 is TGTGCCAGCAGTTTAATGGCCCATCAGCCCCAGCATTTT.

The chain is built from TRBV5-6 and TRBJ2-2; 8 bases are shared with TRBD1. CDR3 length: 15 amino acids. After removal of 3 bases from V and 5 bases from J, the junction contained 6 bases not matched to a gene. The germline gives CDR1 SGHDT, CDR2 YYEEEE. CDR3 in amino acids: CASSYSGGNTGELFF. The CDR3 DNA is TGTGCCAGCAGCTACTCAGGGGGCAATACCGGGGAGCTGTTTTTT.

This chain connects TRBV27 to TRBJ1-2, with a possible D match to TRBD1 (6 bases). This CDR3 has 13 amino acids. Trimming left V 8 bases short and J 1 base short, with 11 bases between. Per the germline V gene, CDR1 is MNHEY and CDR2 is SMNVEV (reference sequence). CDR3 protein: CASGDRFNYGYTF. As DNA, the CDR3 is TGTGCCAGCGGTGACAGGTTTAACTATGGCTACACCTTC.

The V and J genes are TRBV28 and TRBJ1-4, with D perhaps TRBD1 (6 bases). From germline, CDR1 is MDHEN and CDR2 SYDVKM. The CDR3 extends over 15 amino acids. V was trimmed by 5 bases and J by 8 bases, leaving 18 bases between them. CDR3 protein: CASSPQTGLGEKLFF. The DNA for the CDR3 is TGTGCCAGCAGTCCTCAAACAGGGTTGGGCGAAAAACTGTTTTTT.

This clone ranks as medium-sized. This chain links TRBV5-4 with TRBJ2-7; 7 nucleotides align to TRBD1. Germline CDR1 is SGHNT and CDR2 is YYREEE (reference sequence). This CDR3 is built from 14 residues. J lost 3 bases, V lost 3 bases, and 6 bases had no gene match. CDR3 nucleotides: TGTGCCAGCAGCTCGGAGCCAGGGGGCTACGAGCAGTACTTC. This codes for CASSSEPGGYEQYF.

Concerning this clone: Germline is not matched at one junction end, which may reflect a read error. This CDR3 reads CASGWTGTTGYEQYF. In DNA form, the CDR3 reads TGTGCTAGTGGTTGGACCGGGACAACAGGTTACGAGCAATACTTC. The chain uses TRBV12-5 and TRBJ2-7; D may be TRBD1 (6 bases). CDR1 is LGHNT, CDR2 FRNRAP, per germline. CDR3 length equals 15 residues.

V and J are TRBV2 and TRBJ1-1, with D unresolved. CDR1 and CDR2 (germline): SNHLY, FYNNEI. Between the trimmed V and J ends, which lost 3 bases and 1 base, there was a span of 9 bases. The CDR3 is 14 residues long. CDR3 nucleotide sequence: TGTGCCAGCAGTGATTGGCGACAGAACACTGAAGCTTTCTTT. Its protein is CASSDWRQNTEAFF. Full variable domain (remainder filled in from reference TRBV2 and TRBJ1-1): EPEVTQTPSHQVTQMGQEVILRCVPISNHLYFYWYRQILGQKVEFLVSFYNNEISEKSEIFDDQFSVERPDGSNFTLKIRSTKLEDSAMYFCASSDWRQNTEAFFGQGTRLTVV.

The chain is built from TRBV2 and TRBJ2-2, with 14 bases matching TRBD2. With 2 bases clipped from V and 7 bases from J, the junction kept 15 bases outside the gene matches. In germline, CDR1 is SNHLY, CDR2 FYNNEI. CDR3 length: 20 residues. The CDR3 loop is CASSELLGLAGEVFGGELFF. The CDR3 nucleotides are TGTGCCAGCAGTGAACTGCTGGGACTAGCGGGAGAAGTTTTTGGCGGGGAGCTGTTTTTT.

This clone was recorded only once. This sample includes further DNA sequences coding for the same CDR3. This chain uses TRBV12-3 or TRBV12-4 with TRBJ2-1; TRBD2 agrees at 7 bases. CDR3 length: 12 amino acids. Unmatched junction bases numbered 0, after V lost 3 bases and J lost 7 bases. CDR3 protein: CASSLGGNEQFF. In nucleotides, the CDR3 is TGTGCCAGCAGTTTGGGAGGGAATGAGCAGTTCTTC.

This chain connects TRBV29-1 to TRBJ2-5; 7 bases map to TRBD1. Trimming cost V 7 bases and J 2 bases; bases outside gene matches: 7. CDR1 is SQVTM and CDR2 is ANQGSEA in the germline V gene. The CDR3 covers 13 residues. CDR3 residues: CSGMGQSQETQYF. The CDR3 bases are TGCAGCGGAATGGGACAGTCTCAAGAGACCCAGTACTTC.

The chain combines TRBV5-1 with TRBJ2-7; D is possibly TRBD2 (6 bases). The CDR3 is made up of 15 amino acids. Trimming left V 7 bases short and J 3 bases short, with 20 bases between. Germline lookup yields CDR1 SGHRS and CDR2 YFSETQ. CDR3 DNA sequence: TGCGCCAGCCGCGGTAGCGGCTCGGCGATCTACGAGCAGTACTTC. Encoded protein: CASRGSGSAIYEQYF.